The following is a T cell receptor (beta chain) sequence with its context. This CDR3 has 15 amino acids. The V gene's germline CDR1 is SGHVS and CDR2 FNYEAQ. With 5 bases clipped from V and 2 bases from J, the junction kept 5 bases outside the gene matches. The sample is drawn from a study of blood T cell repertoires in COVID-19. Study-wide context: From the United States, Italy and Spain came samples of acute and convalescent COVID-19. The cDNA or gDNA used as material had been derived from T cells, B-cell-depleted T cells, or PBMCs.

Original data processing: Estimated nucleated cell counts came from reference gene primer amplification. Produced via immunoSEQ multiplex PCR; TCRdb's table is partial and in-frame only. Clone size and the V and J calls come from that table; the DNA yielded D and trimming. The sample includes over 45,000 clones, around 83% of them seen just once. The chain uses TRBV7-6 and TRBJ2-5, with 10 positions matching TRBD1. The specimen sequenced was peripheral blood. This clonotype was sampled from a human donor in a cohort sampled during active or convalescent COVID-19. In DNA, the CDR3 is TGTGCCAGCAGCAACTCGGACAGGGGGCAAGAGACCCAGTACTTC. Encoded protein: CASSNSDRGQETQYF. The entire variable domain, with the rest obtained from reference TRBV7-6 and TRBJ2-5, is as follows: GAGVSQSPRYKVTKRGQDVALRCDPISGHVSLYWYRQALGQGPEFLTYFNYEAQQDKSGLPNDRFSAERPEGSISTLTIQRTEQRDSAMYRCASSNSDRGQETQYFGPGTRLLVL.